This T cell receptor beta chain was observed in a study of regulatory T cells in long-lasting Graves disease (dated by TCRdb to the early 2020s). The study in broad terms: Persistent Graves' disease meant more than 5 years of antithyroid drug treatment with TSH receptor autoantibodies that stayed positive. Peripheral blood TCR sequencing and RNA sequencing compared persistent Graves' disease patients with newly diagnosed Graves' disease patients. The study took place in China and was registered as a clinical trial. A total of about 35 samples underwent TCR sequencing, from 13 patients with persistent Graves' disease and some 20 patients with newly diagnosed Graves' disease. Persistent Graves' disease patients in the clinical cohort had taken antithyroid drugs for roughly 10 years on average.

This clonotype was seen many times. There is no known antigen for this receptor. Base-call qualities are not available, and no considerably larger clone is one nucleotide away. The library was obtained by multiplex PCR. Instrument used: Illumina HiSeq 4000. TCR beta libraries were built with iRepertoire HTBI primers and Arm-PCR amplification of CDR3 regions. Before sequencing, the PCR products went through gel purification. Turning to the authors' computational methods: Gene usage analysis of CDR3 amino acid clonotypes used the approximately 56 TRBV and about 14 TRBJ segments found across samples. COPE and FqMerger were used to merge filtered high-quality paired reads into contigs. Contigs were aligned with BLAST to IMGT TRBV, TRBD and TRBJ reference genes, and CDR3 was defined per IMGT. Any clonotype with a frequency above 0.1% was counted as a highly expanded clone. Repertoire diversity was measured by Shannon entropy, and V-J evenness by the Gini coefficient. Clonotypes shared by more than one individual were considered public. Using fastp trimming at Q25 and MiXCR clonotype assembly, TCRdb reanalyzed the public sequencing data and kept in-frame beta chains. Here each entry gathers all rows of one CDR3 protein and keeps the most common genes and DNA. For this entry, the V and J calls and clone size follow TCRdb and not the study's own pipeline. A total of about 470,000 distinct CDR3 sequences appear in this sample, roughly 20% of them only once. 7% to 9.5% of the sample lies in the top ten.

General study outcomes and caveats: TRBV28, TRBJ1-2 and TRBJ2-5 were preferentially used in persistent disease, while TRBV20-1 and TRBJ2-1 were favored in newly diagnosed disease. Sequencing and analysis were restricted to the TCR beta chain. Lower TCR Shannon entropy and fewer highly expanded clones were observed in persistent Graves' disease patients than in newly diagnosed patients, which suggested clonal expansion. As a limitation, the authors acknowledged that the small sample size may reduce accuracy. Persistent patients shared more public clonotypes among themselves (2,741) than newly diagnosed patients did (roughly 910). Because the primary lesion, thyroid tissue, could not be accessed, the study looked at peripheral blood alone.

The CDR3 measures 16 amino acids from cysteine to phenylalanine. Only the CDR3 DNA is retained, 48 bases long and in frame from the first base. V loses 1 base of germline sequence and J loses 2 bases, and the interval between the two ends is 12 bases. Per the germline V gene, SGHTA is the CDR1 and FQGNSA is the CDR2. The sample's time point, from its label and the paper: persistent/refractory GD, antithyroid drugs over 5 years with positive TRAb. For both TCR sequencing and RNA sequencing, RNA was extracted from PBMCs in TRIzol. The diagnosis of Graves' disease was made according to American Thyroid Association guidelines. Patients were recruited from an endocrinology department in Xi'an, China. Each patient gave approximately 8.8 milliliters of peripheral blood, collected in an EDTA anticoagulant tube. Ficoll Paque Plus density gradient separation was used to isolate PBMCs, and no additional T cell sorting was done. RNA quality was checked with an Agilent 2100 Bioanalyzer and agarose gel, and concentration with a NanoDrop 2000.

The specimen was peripheral blood mononuclear cells (PBMCs), collected when the disease was refractory, from a patient treated with antithyroid drugs. This receptor was taken from a female donor with Graves disease. Recombination joined TRBV7-2 with TRBJ1-5, with TRBD1 tentatively as D gene (5 bases match). CDR3 protein: CASSLGQGQGNQPQHF. Here is the DNA: TGTGCCAGCAGCTTAGGGCAGGGCCAGGGCAATCAGCCCCAGCATTTT.